The rows below give T cell receptor beta chains drawn from one sample of a study of somatic mutations in cytotoxic T cells in rheumatoid arthritis. Sequenced by immunoSEQ multiplex PCR; TCRdb stores in-frame clones only, minus some. This repertoire shows about 970 clones, about four fifths found once; its top ten account for 20% to 30%. Material: CD8+ T cells sorted from blood. Receptors originate from a woman aged 55-70 years with rheumatoid arthritis. Each CDR3 is given with its conserved first and last residue. Fields, in order: J gene, V gene, clone size, D gene, CDR3 protein, CDR3 DNA. The D gene is left open where the match is weak. Clone size is not always given. Where it is, it says once, few, many or a class for expanded clones.

j_call: TRBJ2-7; v_call: TRBV5-1; clone_size: .; d_call: .; cdr3_aa: CASSASSQSYEQYF; cdr3_nt: TGCGCCAGCAGCGCCTCCTCACAATCCTACGAGCAGTACTTC
j_call: TRBJ2-1; v_call: TRBV5-8; clone_size: .; d_call: TRBD1; cdr3_aa: CASSPTGITNFEQFF; cdr3_nt: TGTGCCAGCAGCCCGACAGGGATTACAAATTTTGAGCAGTTCTTC
j_call: TRBJ1-2; v_call: TRBV6-6; clone_size: .; d_call: .; cdr3_aa: CASSAARGIDYGYTF; cdr3_nt: TGTGCCAGCAGCGCCGCTCGGGGGATCGACTATGGCTACACCTTC
j_call: TRBJ1-1; v_call: TRBV6-5; clone_size: .; d_call: TRBD1; cdr3_aa: CASRQGGNTEAFF; cdr3_nt: TGTGCCAGCAGGCAGGGGGGAAACACTGAAGCTTTCTTT
j_call: TRBJ1-5; v_call: TRBV9; clone_size: .; d_call: .; cdr3_aa: CASSGGVNYNQPQHF; cdr3_nt: TGTGCCAGCAGCGGCGGGGTGAATTACAATCAGCCCCAGCATTTT
j_call: TRBJ2-7; v_call: TRBV10-1; clone_size: .; d_call: TRBD1; cdr3_aa: CARVTPGQGAHEQYF; cdr3_nt: TGCGCCAGGGTTACTCCGGGACAGGGGGCCCACGAGCAGTACTTC
j_call: TRBJ2-3; v_call: TRBV7-9; clone_size: .; d_call: .; cdr3_aa: CASSLGLGGLYTDTQYF; cdr3_nt: TGTGCCAGCAGCTTAGGTCTTGGGGGCCTCTACACAGATACGCAGTATTTT
j_call: TRBJ2-3; v_call: TRBV6-1; clone_size: .; d_call: TRBD2; cdr3_aa: CASTRLAGGPDTQYF; cdr3_nt: TGTGCCAGCACTAGACTAGCGGGGGGGCCGGATACGCAGTATTTT
j_call: TRBJ2-3; v_call: TRBV4-1; clone_size: .; d_call: .; cdr3_aa: CASSPGFSDTQYF; cdr3_nt: TGCGCCAGCAGCCCAGGCTTTTCAGATACGCAGTATTTT
j_call: TRBJ1-1; v_call: TRBV27; clone_size: .; d_call: .; cdr3_aa: CASSFTGLNTEAFF; cdr3_nt: TGTGCCAGCAGTTTTACAGGGTTGAACACTGAAGCTTTCTTT
j_call: TRBJ2-1; v_call: TRBV10-2; clone_size: .; d_call: TRBD2; cdr3_aa: CASSDRAGGPGEQFF; cdr3_nt: TGCGCCAGCAGTGATCGAGCGGGGGGGCCCGGTGAGCAGTTCTTC
j_call: TRBJ1-4; v_call: TRBV29-1; clone_size: .; d_call: .; cdr3_aa: CSVEDGATNEKLFF; cdr3_nt: TGCAGCGTGGAGGACGGTGCAACTAATGAAAAACTGTTTTTT
j_call: TRBJ1-2; v_call: TRBV30; clone_size: hyperexpanded; d_call: .; cdr3_aa: CAWSQLYRDGYTF; cdr3_nt: TGTGCCTGGAGTCAACTCTACAGGGATGGCTACACCTTC
j_call: TRBJ1-2; v_call: TRBV4-3; clone_size: .; d_call: .; cdr3_aa: CASSQGQAANYGYTF; cdr3_nt: TGCGCCAGCAGCCAAGGACAGGCCGCTAACTATGGCTACACCTTC
j_call: TRBJ2-2; v_call: TRBV5-1; clone_size: .; d_call: TRBD1; cdr3_aa: CASSTHRGQEAGELFF; cdr3_nt: TGCGCCAGCAGCACCCACAGGGGGCAGGAGGCCGGGGAGCTGTTTTTT
j_call: TRBJ1-1; v_call: TRBV6-1; clone_size: .; d_call: .; cdr3_aa: CASSELGGPNTEAFF; cdr3_nt: TGTGCCAGCAGTGAATTGGGGGGACCGAACACTGAAGCTTTCTTT
j_call: TRBJ2-7; v_call: TRBV20-1; clone_size: .; d_call: .; cdr3_aa: CSAPRGFEQYF; cdr3_nt: TGCAGTGCCCCAAGGGGGTTCGAGCAGTACTTC
j_call: TRBJ2-3; v_call: TRBV6-6; clone_size: .; d_call: .; cdr3_aa: CASSYSTGADTQYF; cdr3_nt: TGTGCCAGCAGTTACTCGACGGGGGCAGATACGCAGTATTTT
j_call: TRBJ1-2; v_call: TRBV5-1; clone_size: .; d_call: TRBD1; cdr3_aa: CASSLEAGGFGYGYTF; cdr3_nt: TGCGCCAGCAGCTTGGAGGCAGGGGGGTTCGGCTATGGCTACACCTTC
j_call: TRBJ1-1; v_call: TRBV6-6; clone_size: .; d_call: TRBD1; cdr3_aa: CASSYSGQKEAFF; cdr3_nt: TGTGCCAGCAGTTACTCGGGACAGAAAGAAGCTTTCTTT
j_call: TRBJ1-1; v_call: TRBV4-1; clone_size: .; d_call: .; cdr3_aa: CASSRKGTSNTEAFF; cdr3_nt: TGCGCCAGCAGCCGGAAGGGGACAAGTAACACTGAAGCTTTCTTT
j_call: TRBJ2-7; v_call: TRBV5-6; clone_size: .; d_call: TRBD2; cdr3_aa: CASSGAGGGDEQYF; cdr3_nt: TGTGCCAGCAGTGGAGCGGGGGGGGGAGACGAGCAGTACTTC
j_call: TRBJ1-1; v_call: TRBV13; clone_size: once; d_call: .; cdr3_aa: CASSLGQTLQGRDTEAFF; cdr3_nt: TGTGCCAGCAGCTTAGGCCAGACATTGCAAGGGAGGGACACTGAAGCTTTCTTT
j_call: TRBJ2-1; v_call: TRBV7-9; clone_size: once; d_call: .; cdr3_aa: CAAGGSSYNEQFF; cdr3_nt: TGTGCCGCAGGGGGGAGCTCCTACAATGAGCAGTTCTTC
j_call: TRBJ2-7; v_call: TRBV27; clone_size: .; d_call: TRBD1; cdr3_aa: CASSGGTGRFHEQYF; cdr3_nt: TGTGCCAGCAGTGGTGGGACAGGGAGGTTTCACGAGCAGTACTTC
j_call: TRBJ2-7; v_call: TRBV7-2; clone_size: .; d_call: .; cdr3_aa: CASSLAGSYEQYF; cdr3_nt: TGTGCCAGCAGCTTAGCGGGGAGCTACGAGCAGTACTTC
j_call: TRBJ1-4; v_call: TRBV4-3; clone_size: .; d_call: .; cdr3_aa: CASSQDWGRPNEKLFF; cdr3_nt: TGCGCCAGCAGCCAAGACTGGGGCCGCCCGAATGAAAAACTGTTTTTT
j_call: TRBJ2-3; v_call: TRBV6-5; clone_size: .; d_call: TRBD1; cdr3_aa: CASSAYRGSTDTQYF; cdr3_nt: TGTGCCAGCAGTGCATACAGGGGTAGCACAGATACGCAGTATTTT
j_call: TRBJ2-1; v_call: TRBV7-8; clone_size: .; d_call: .; cdr3_aa: CASSSGLGTYNEQFF; cdr3_nt: TGTGCCAGCAGCTCGGGACTGGGGACCTACAATGAGCAGTTCTTC
j_call: TRBJ2-1; v_call: TRBV9; clone_size: .; d_call: TRBD1; cdr3_aa: CASSVLKGTGYNEQFF; cdr3_nt: TGTGCCAGCAGCGTATTAAAGGGGACAGGGTACAATGAGCAGTTCTTC
j_call: TRBJ2-3; v_call: TRBV9; clone_size: .; d_call: .; cdr3_aa: CASSALGGGDADTQYF; cdr3_nt: TGTGCCAGCAGCGCCCTTGGAGGGGGGGACGCAGATACGCAGTATTTT
j_call: TRBJ1-5; v_call: TRBV5-1; clone_size: .; d_call: TRBD1; cdr3_aa: CASSLTGTGGQPQHF; cdr3_nt: TGCGCCAGCAGCTTGACCGGGACAGGGGGTCAGCCCCAGCATTTT
j_call: TRBJ1-1; v_call: TRBV6-6; clone_size: .; d_call: TRBD1; cdr3_aa: CASSRPTGVFTEAFF; cdr3_nt: TGTGCCAGCAGTCGTCCGACAGGGGTCTTCACTGAAGCTTTCTTT
j_call: TRBJ1-4; v_call: TRBV4-1; clone_size: once; d_call: .; cdr3_aa: CASSQDPGGPTNEKLFF; cdr3_nt: TGCGCCAGCAGCCAAGATCCCGGGGGTCCAACTAATGAAAAACTGTTTTTT
j_call: TRBJ2-1; v_call: TRBV7-3; clone_size: .; d_call: TRBD2; cdr3_aa: CASSVLAGSSYNEQFF; cdr3_nt: TGTGCCAGCAGCGTACTAGCGGGGAGCTCCTACAATGAGCAGTTCTTC
j_call: TRBJ2-2; v_call: TRBV6-5; clone_size: .; d_call: .; cdr3_aa: CASSLLEAGELFF; cdr3_nt: TGTGCCAGCAGTTTACTAGAGGCCGGGGAGCTGTTTTTT
j_call: TRBJ2-7; v_call: TRBV7-2; clone_size: .; d_call: .; cdr3_aa: CASSLRRYEQYF; cdr3_nt: TGTGCCAGCAGTTTAAGGCGGTACGAGCAGTACTTC
j_call: TRBJ1-2; v_call: TRBV27; clone_size: .; d_call: TRBD1; cdr3_aa: CASSLVGQVDYGYTF; cdr3_nt: TGTGCCAGCAGTTTAGTCGGACAGGTGGACTATGGCTACACCTTC
j_call: TRBJ2-7; v_call: TRBV28; clone_size: .; d_call: .; cdr3_aa: CASSRPTISYEQYF; cdr3_nt: TGTGCCAGCAGTCGCCCGACTATCTCCTACGAGCAGTACTTC
j_call: TRBJ2-1; v_call: TRBV5-5; clone_size: .; d_call: .; cdr3_aa: CASSSGIANEQFF; cdr3_nt: TGTGCCAGCAGCTCGGGTATAGCAAATGAGCAGTTCTTC
j_call: TRBJ2-2; v_call: TRBV27; clone_size: .; d_call: .; cdr3_aa: CASSPIQGNTGELFF; cdr3_nt: TGTGCCAGCAGCCCTATACAGGGGAACACCGGGGAGCTGTTTTTT
j_call: TRBJ1-2; v_call: TRBV4-1; clone_size: .; d_call: TRBD1; cdr3_aa: CASSQGPGQAISGYTF; cdr3_nt: TGCGCCAGCAGCCAAGGCCCGGGACAGGCGATATCTGGCTACACCTTC
j_call: TRBJ2-3; v_call: TRBV10-3; clone_size: .; d_call: TRBD1; cdr3_aa: CAISEQDRGRWDTQYF; cdr3_nt: TGTGCCATCAGTGAACAGGACAGGGGGCGGTGGGATACGCAGTATTTT
j_call: TRBJ2-7; v_call: TRBV5-4; clone_size: .; d_call: TRBD2; cdr3_aa: CASSIRTSGSSYEQYF; cdr3_nt: TGTGCCAGCAGCATCCGGACTAGCGGGTCCTCCTACGAGCAGTACTTC
j_call: TRBJ1-1; v_call: TRBV6-1; clone_size: .; d_call: TRBD1; cdr3_aa: CASSAGQGGTEAFF; cdr3_nt: TGTGCCAGCAGTGCCGGACAGGGAGGAACTGAAGCTTTCTTT
j_call: TRBJ2-7; v_call: TRBV5-1; clone_size: .; d_call: .; cdr3_aa: CASSLADLREQYF; cdr3_nt: TGCGCCAGCAGCTTAGCGGACCTTCGCGAGCAGTACTTC
j_call: TRBJ1-1; v_call: TRBV5-1; clone_size: .; d_call: TRBD1; cdr3_aa: CASSRQGMNTEAFF; cdr3_nt: TGCGCCAGCAGCAGACAGGGTATGAACACTGAAGCTTTCTTT